This T cell receptor (beta chain) was found in a study of T cells in Graves' hyperthyroidism and ophthalmopathy. Notes on the study in general: Ophthalmopathy cases were set apart from stable hyperthyroidism by a 13 V-J model. Blood also showed most of the thyroid clonotypes that were expanded above 0.001.

Amplification of TCR beta CDR3 regions used RNA as the template. During a first-round RT-PCR of the TCR CDR3, the HTBI primer set was used. Using its own MiXCR run on the multiplex PCR reads, TCRdb lists one record per CDR3 protein. The sample includes a few hundred thousand distinct CDR3 sequences, less than 25% of them seen just once. The CDR3 extends over 12 amino acids. Germline V CDR1 and CDR2: DFQATT, SNEGSKA (reference sequence). The ends were cut back, 3 bases at V and 6 bases at J, with 10 bases in the middle. Turning to this clonotype: No antigen is known for it.

The hyperthyroidism patients had all been newly diagnosed, and their disease duration was under 2 months. Their ages ranged from 18 to 65 years. Uncontrolled infection, other autoimmune disease, pregnancy and lactation each barred patients from inclusion. The source material was blood. This chain connects TRBV20-1 to TRBJ2-3; D not certain. This clonotype was obtained from a man in his late teens or twenties with Graves' hyperthyroidism. The chain's CDR3 is CSASVAEDTQYF. CDR3 coding DNA: TGCAGTGCTAGTGTCGCAGAGGATACGCAGTATTTT.